This T cell receptor (beta chain) was profiled in a study of blood T cell repertoires in COVID-19. This clone appeared once. TCRdb's copy holds only in-frame clones and misses some; the assay was immunoSEQ multiplex PCR. The profile shows tens of thousands of clones, roughly nine tenths of them singletons. Germline V gene lookup returns CDR1 MNHEY and CDR2 SMNVEV (reference sequence). The CDR3 sequence is 13 residues long. With 5 bases removed from V and 5 bases from J, the gap between germline ends came to 10 bases. This chain joins TRBV27 and TRBJ2-1; D gene uncertain. Sequenced input: peripheral blood. The clonotype originates from a human donor in a cohort sampled during active COVID-19. CDR3 DNA sequence: TGTGCCAGCAGTCCCACTCCTCACAATGAGCAGTTCTTC. This codes for CASSPTPHNEQFF.